A single sample is the source of the 3 T cell receptor beta chains below, sequenced in a study of shared clonotypes between healthy human individuals. Only CD45RO-negative cells positively selected for CCR7 counted as naive CD8 cells, so terminally differentiated effector memory CD45RA+ cells were excluded. Sequencing used immunoSEQ multiplex PCR; TCRdb keeps in-frame clones, though not all of them. Of roughly 2.1 million clones listed, roughly 91% are singletons. The sample consisted of naive CD8+ T cells from PBMCs. These receptors were obtained from a man between 18 and 29 years old in good health. Some clones in this sample may be carry-over from other donors' samples.

This chain joins TRBV14 and TRBJ2-7; no definite D call. The CDR3 loop spans 13 amino acids. Deletions cut 1 base from V and 3 bases from J, with 7 bases between. Germline CDR1 reads SGHDN; CDR2 reads FVKESK. The CDR3 protein is CASSQVTVYEQYF. CDR3 nucleotide sequence: TGTGCCAGCAGCCAAGTGACTGTCTACGAGCAGTACTTC.

This chain links TRBV7-9 with TRBJ1-3, with 9 nucleotides matching TRBD1. CDR3 length: 17 amino acids. From germline, CDR1 is SEHNR and CDR2 FQNEAQ (reference sequence). J gave up 6 bases and V 5 bases, and 14 bases lay outside the gene matches. CDR3 DNA sequence: TGTGCCAGCAGCCCCCAAGGGTTCCGGACAGGGGTAAACACCATATATTTT. This encodes CASSPQGFRTGVNTIYF.

The V gene is TRBV29-1, the J gene TRBJ1-2; a possible D gene is TRBD1 (5 bases). Trimming took 5 bases from V and 0 from J, leaving 16 bases between them. Per the germline V gene, CDR1 is SQVTM and CDR2 is ANQGSEA. CDR3 length: 15 amino acids. The chain's CDR3 is CSVRQPNPSNYGYTF. The CDR3 DNA follows: TGCAGCGTTAGACAGCCCAACCCCTCTAACTATGGCTACACCTTC.